Presented here are 19 T cell receptor beta chains from one specimen sequenced in a study of shared clonotypes between healthy human individuals. The protocol was immunoSEQ multiplex PCR, while the TCRdb copy is restricted to in-frame clones and leaves out a portion. Altogether roughly 700,000 clones are present, about 74% being singletons, with the ten largest covering 1.5% to 2%. The material sequenced was memory CD4+ T cells sorted from blood. Sample subset: CD45RA-negative fraction. These receptors originate from a woman aged 25-40 years in good health.

The sample holds a few counts of this clone. Other DNA sequences in this sample translate to the same CDR3. This chain connects TRBV5-4 to TRBJ2-5; 9 nucleotides line up with TRBD2. The CDR3 extends over 15 amino acids. In germline, CDR1 is SGHNT, CDR2 YYREEE (reference sequence). Trimming removed 4 bases from V and 5 bases from J; junction bases left unmatched: 9. The CDR3 region has the DNA TGTGCCAGCAGCCTCGCGGGAGGGCCCGGGGAGACCCAGTACTTC. Protein product: CASSLAGGPGETQYF.

The J gene is TRBJ1-3, the V gene TRBV5-1; 8 positions match TRBD1. Trimming at V came to 4 bases and at J to 1 base, leaving 7 bases not matched to a gene. The CDR3 runs to 16 residues. Germline V gene sequence: CDR1 SGHRS, CDR2 YFSETQ. Written as DNA, the CDR3 is TGCGCCAGCAGCAGAGGACAGGGTAATTCTGGAAACACCATATATTTT. Its protein product is CASSRGQGNSGNTIYF.

The count of this clone is one. J is TRBJ1-5 and V is TRBV19, with D unresolved. The CDR3 has 13 amino acids. V gave up 7 bases and J gave up 0 bases, with 7 bases separating them. Per germline, CDR1 LNHDA and CDR2 SQIVND (reference sequence). The CDR3 DNA reads TGTGCCAGTAACGGTTATAGCAATCAGCCCCAGCATTTT. This sequence encodes CASNGYSNQPQHF.

J is TRBJ2-7 and V is TRBV6-1; 10 positions match TRBD1. The CDR3 loop spans 15 amino acids. Trimming removed 7 bases from V and 2 bases from J; junction bases left unmatched: 8. Germline V lookup: CDR1 MNHNS, CDR2 SASEGT. The CDR3 nucleotides are TGTGCCAGCAAACCTCATGGGACAGGGGCCTACGAGCAGTACTTC. Protein: CASKPHGTGAYEQYF.

V and J are TRBV7-3 and TRBJ2-1, with D perhaps being TRBD1 or TRBD2 (5 bases each). Germline lookup yields CDR1 SGHTA and CDR2 FQGTGA. The CDR3 is 15 amino acids. The ends were cut back, 5 bases at V and 2 bases at J, with 13 bases in the middle. The CDR3 sequence: CASSTDGGPYNEQFF. DNA of the CDR3: TGTGCCAGCAGCACCGATGGGGGTCCCTACAATGAGCAGTTCTTC.

The rearrangement uses TRBV4-1 and TRBJ2-3, with TRBD2 matching over 9 bases. Germline CDR1 and CDR2: MGHRA and YSYEKL. The CDR3 is 15 residues long. V lost 6 bases and J lost 4; bases outside the gene matches: 8. This chain's CDR3 is CASSYYSGSADTQYF. For the CDR3, the DNA is TGCGCCAGCAGTTACTATAGCGGGAGCGCAGATACGCAGTATTTT.

The chain is built from TRBV7-9 and TRBJ1-5, with unresolved D. In germline, CDR1 is SEHNR, CDR2 FQNEAQ (reference sequence). The CDR3 runs to 12 residues. V shed 5 bases and J shed 9 bases, with 11 bases lying between them. The CDR3 region is CASSKDRTPQHF. The CDR3 DNA sequence: TGTGCCAGCAGCAAAGACCGAACGCCCCAGCATTTT.

This sequence joins TRBV28 and TRBJ2-1; D uncertain. Trimming shortened V by 6 bases and J by 6 bases, and 15 bases separated the two germline ends. Looked up from germline, CDR1 is MDHEN and CDR2 is SYDVKM. This CDR3 spans 14 amino acids. The CDR3 nucleotides are TGTGCCAGCAGAGAGACGGACCCGGTCAATGAGCAGTTCTTC. Translating it yields CASRETDPVNEQFF.

This rearrangement joins TRBV5-1 to TRBJ2-7; 8 bases align to TRBD1. This CDR3 has 14 residues. Losses at the gene ends were 2 bases for V and 10 bases for J; bases not matched to a gene: 11. The V gene's germline CDR1 is SGHRS and CDR2 YFSETQ. As DNA, the CDR3 is TGCGCCAGCAGCTTTGGGACAGGTTTTTTGGAACAGTACTTC. Its protein product is CASSFGTGFLEQYF.

The V and J genes are TRBV7-8 and TRBJ2-6, with 12 bases aligning to TRBD2. Germline loops: CDR1 SGHVS, CDR2 FQNEAQ. There are 19 residues in the CDR3. V gave up 1 base and J gave up 2 bases; unmatched junction bases: 6. CDR3 in DNA: TGTGCCAGCAGCTTAGAGCTAGCGGGAGGGCCGGCTGGGGCCAACGTCCTGACTTTC. Translating it yields CASSLELAGGPAGANVLTF.

This clone was observed a few times. The genes are TRBV7-9 and TRBJ1-1, with D uncertain. The germline CDR1 and CDR2 sequences are SEHNR and FQNEAQ (reference sequence). Trimming stripped 3 bases from V and 1 base from J, with 12 bases between. This CDR3 has 15 residues. CDR3 in DNA: TGTGCCAGCAGCTTCCAGACAAGTAGGAACACTGAAGCTTTCTTT. It encodes CASSFQTSRNTEAFF.

V gene TRBV18 combines with J gene TRBJ1-4; D possibly corresponds to TRBD1 (6 bases). Germline values: CDR1 KGHSH, CDR2 LQKENI. The V and J ends lost 1 base and 4 bases respectively, with 13 bases between them. The CDR3 extends over 16 amino acids. The DNA for the CDR3 is TGTGCCAGCTCACCACAGGAGAAGGGGGTTAATGAAAAACTGTTTTTT. This gives the protein CASSPQEKGVNEKLFF.

The chain joins TRBV7-8 to TRBJ2-5, with a tentative D call TRBD2 (7 bases). V dropped 8 bases and J dropped 2 bases, with 18 bases sitting between them. The CDR3 runs to 15 residues. Germline CDR1 and CDR2: SGHVS and FQNEAQ. CDR3 protein: CASRRGGGTQETQYF. The CDR3 DNA reads TGTGCCAGCCGAAGGGGGGGAGGCACTCAAGAGACCCAGTACTTC.

V is TRBV11-3 and J is TRBJ2-2, with a tentative D call TRBD2 (6 bases). The CDR3 covers 14 residues. V shed 4 bases and J shed 1 base, with 7 bases lying between them. Germline V lookup: CDR1 SGHNT, CDR2 YENEEA. The CDR3 protein is CASSSGGNTGELFF. The CDR3 DNA is TGTGCCAGCAGCTCCGGGGGGAACACCGGGGAGCTGTTTTTT.

This chain links TRBV29-1 with TRBJ2-1; D ambiguous. Germline lookup yields CDR1 SQVTM and CDR2 ANQGSEA. The CDR3 covers 15 residues. Trimming took 1 base from V and 0 from J, leaving 10 bases between them. The CDR3 here is CSVEGVERSYNEQFF. The DNA for the CDR3 is TGCAGCGTTGAAGGGGTGGAGCGCTCCTACAATGAGCAGTTCTTC.

The CDR3 DNA sequence: TGTGCCAGCAGTCCCCCAGACAGGGACTACGAGCAGTACTTC. Encoded protein: CASSPPDRDYEQYF. The chain employs TRBV28 and TRBJ2-7; 7 bases are a match to TRBD1. This CDR3 is built from 14 residues. V lost 5 bases, J lost 3 bases, and 7 bases stayed unmatched. Germline CDR1 is MDHEN and CDR2 is SYDVKM.

The genes are TRBV7-9 and TRBJ1-4; D not certain. V dropped 4 bases and J dropped 3 bases, with 21 bases sitting between them. The length of the CDR3 is 18 residues. Germline CDR1 SEHNR, CDR2 FQNEAQ (reference sequence). In nucleotides, the CDR3 is TGTGCCAGCAGCTCCCGGACCGAAACCCTGGGAGCTAATGAAAAACTGTTTTTT. Translated, it gives CASSSRTETLGANEKLFF.

The rearrangement links TRBV10-3 to TRBJ1-2; perhaps TRBD1 as D (6 bases). V was cut by 10 bases and J by 4 bases, with 25 bases left in between. This CDR3 comprises 16 residues. CDR1 is ENHRY, CDR2 SYGVKD, per germline. As DNA, the CDR3 is TGTGCCACCGAGGGGAGGGACACCGTCGCCAGCTATGGCTACACCTTC. Translating it yields CATEGRDTVASYGYTF.

This chain connects TRBV7-8 to TRBJ1-1; D is uncertain. The CDR3 spans 13 residues. The germline V and J ends were trimmed by 1 base and 4 bases, with 7 bases remaining between them. Germline lookup yields CDR1 SGHVS and CDR2 FQNEAQ. CDR3 coding DNA: TGTGCCAGCAGCTTAGAGGTAGTCACTGAAGCTTTCTTT. Translated: CASSLEVVTEAFF.